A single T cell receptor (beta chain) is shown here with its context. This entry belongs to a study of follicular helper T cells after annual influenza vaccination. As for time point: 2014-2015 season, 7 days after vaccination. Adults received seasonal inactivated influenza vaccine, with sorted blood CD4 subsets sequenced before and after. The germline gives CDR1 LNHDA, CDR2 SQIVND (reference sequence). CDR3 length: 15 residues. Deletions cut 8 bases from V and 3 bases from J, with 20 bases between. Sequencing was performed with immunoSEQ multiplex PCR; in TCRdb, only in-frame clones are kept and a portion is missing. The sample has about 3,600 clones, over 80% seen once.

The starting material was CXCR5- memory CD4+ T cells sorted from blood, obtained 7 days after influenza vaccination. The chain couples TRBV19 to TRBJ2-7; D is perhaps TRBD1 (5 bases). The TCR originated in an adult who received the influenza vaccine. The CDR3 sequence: CASRSLGAGLYEQYF. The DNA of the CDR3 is TGTGCCAGTCGCTCCTTAGGGGCCGGCCTCTACGAGCAGTACTTC.